These T cell receptor beta chains were read from a single sample in a study of graft-versus-host responses after intestinal transplantation. Clones were read by immunoSEQ multiplex PCR, and TCRdb kept only the in-frame ones, dropping some. This table holds under 95,000 clones, 88% found once. Antigens of these TCRs are unknown. Sample: unstimulated CD4+ T cells sorted from spleen or lymph node cells, taken before transplant. These receptors all come from a human donor who was the organ donor for an intestinal transplant. Each CDR3 is given with its conserved first and last residue. The order of the fields is D gene, CDR3 length, clone size, J gene, V gene, CDR3 DNA, CDR3 protein. The D gene is left open where the match is weak. Part of the rows lack a size; the others show once, few, many or a class for expanded clones.

>.|13|.|TRBJ1-4|TRBV19
TGTGCCAGTAGGCCCTACCGGAGCGAAAAACTGTTTTTT
CASRPYRSEKLFF
>TRBD1|15|.|TRBJ2-2|TRBV6-1
TGTGCCAGCAGTACGGACAGGGGGCTTGGCGGGGAGCTGTTTTTT
CASSTDRGLGGELFF
>.|11|.|TRBJ2-7|TRBV28
TGTGCCAGCCGATACAGGCTCGAGCAGTACTTC
CASRYRLEQYF
>.|14|.|TRBJ1-5|TRBV2
TGTGCCAGCAGTTCTGACAGCTTCAATCAGCCCCAGCATTTT
CASSSDSFNQPQHF
>TRBD1|16|once|TRBJ2-2|TRBV5-1
TGCGCCAGCAGCTTGAAGTTTGGGACAGCCACCGGGGAGCTGTTTTTT
CASSLKFGTATGELFF
>.|13|few|TRBJ2-7|TRBV5-4
TGTGCCAGCAGCTCCCTCTTAACCTACGAGCAGTACTTC
CASSSLLTYEQYF
>TRBD1|15|.|TRBJ2-1|TRBV11-3
TGTGCCAGCAGCTTGACAGGGGGCTACTACAATGAGCAGTTCTTC
CASSLTGGYYNEQFF
>.|14|.|TRBJ2-7|TRBV7-2
TGTGCCAGCAGCCCGCGGAGGAGAGGGACTGAGCAGTACTTC
CASSPRRRGTEQYF
>.|15|.|TRBJ1-1|TRBV15
TGTGCCACCAGCAGACCTAGGACTGGGAACACTGAAGCTTTCTTT
CATSRPRTGNTEAFF
>.|17|.|TRBJ1-6|TRBV30
TGTGCCTGGAGTGTACAGTGGATCGACAGGTCGGTTTCACCCCTCCACTTT
CAWSVQWIDRSVSPLHF
>.|11|.|TRBJ1-1|TRBV29-1
TGCAGCGTTCTTAAGGGGGTGGGAGCTTTCTTT
CSVLKGVGAFF
>.|14|.|TRBJ1-2|TRBV5-1
TGCGCCAGCGCAGGCACCTTTGGGGCCTATGGCTACACCTTC
CASAGTFGAYGYTF
>.|13|.|TRBJ2-4|TRBV4-1
TGCGCCAGCAGCCAGGAACAGGGAAACATTCAGTACTTC
CASSQEQGNIQYF
>TRBD1|17|.|TRBJ1-3|TRBV11-3
TGTGCCAGCAGCTTCCGGGACAGGGGCGACTCTGGAAACACCATATATTTT
CASSFRDRGDSGNTIYF
>TRBD1|16|.|TRBJ1-2|TRBV28
TGTGCCAGCAGCTCGGGACAGGTCGGCAAAGTCTATGGCTACACCTTC
CASSSGQVGKVYGYTF
>.|14|.|TRBJ2-1|TRBV18
TGTGCCAGCTCACCCACACGTTCCTACAATGAGCAGTTCTTC
CASSPTRSYNEQFF
>TRBD1|15|once|TRBJ1-6|TRBV6-1
TGTGCCAGCAGTGAATCAGGGGGTTTCGTTTCACCCCTCCACTTT
CASSESGGFVSPLHF
>TRBD2|15|.|TRBJ2-7|TRBV7-8
TGTGCCAGTTCCCTGGGACTAGCGGAATCCTACGAGCAGTACTTC
CASSLGLAESYEQYF
>.|13|.|TRBJ2-1|TRBV11-3
TGTGCCAGCAGCTCTTTGGGGCGCGGTGAGCAGTTCTTC
CASSSLGRGEQFF
>.|14|.|TRBJ1-2|TRBV28
TGTGCCAGCAGTGGAGGGGATATTAACTATGGCTACACCTTC
CASSGGDINYGYTF
>TRBD2|15|.|TRBJ2-7|TRBV19
TGTGCCAGTAGCCCACTAGCGGGGGGCTTCTACGAGCAGTACTTC
CASSPLAGGFYEQYF
>.|15|once|TRBJ2-1|TRBV29-1
TGCAGCGTTGCACCGCACGCCAGAGGGTACAATGAGCAGTTCTTC
CSVAPHARGYNEQFF
>.|16|.|TRBJ2-3|TRBV7-9
TGTGCCAGCAGCTTATTAGGAACGCGTCCGAGGGTTACGCAGTATTTT
CASSLLGTRPRVTQYF
>.|14|.|TRBJ1-5|TRBV7-9
TGTGCCAGCAGCGGGGGCAGGAGAGATCAGCCCCAGCATTTT
CASSGGRRDQPQHF
>TRBD2|15|once|TRBJ2-1|TRBV5-4
TGTGCCAGCAGCCGCCCGGGACTAGGGGGGAGTGAGCAGTTCTTC
CASSRPGLGGSEQFF
>.|16|.|TRBJ1-4|TRBV7-8
TGTGCCAGCAGCGCTTTCAGGGTTACAACTAATGAAAAACTGTTTTTT
CASSAFRVTTNEKLFF
>.|13|.|TRBJ2-3|TRBV9
TGTGCCAGCAGCCTCCAGGGAACAGATACGCAGTATTTT
CASSLQGTDTQYF
>.|15|.|TRBJ2-7|TRBV28
TGTGCCAGCAGTTTTTCCCGGGTGAACACCTACGAGCAGTACTTC
CASSFSRVNTYEQYF
>TRBD1|14|.|TRBJ1-2|TRBV5-1
TGCGCCAGCAGCTCAATCGACAGGGCAGGGGGCTACACCTTC
CASSSIDRAGGYTF
>TRBD1|13|.|TRBJ1-2|TRBV18
TGTGCCAGCTCGCCGGACAGGGAAGAAGGCTACACCTTC
CASSPDREEGYTF
>.|14|.|TRBJ2-7|TRBV7-2
TGTGCCAGCAGCCCCAATCTTGCGTCATACGAGCAGTACTTC
CASSPNLASYEQYF
>.|15|.|TRBJ2-3|TRBV5-6
TGTGCCAGCAGTCTGCGGGGGCATAGCACAGATACGCAGTATTTT
CASSLRGHSTDTQYF
>TRBD1|16|few|TRBJ2-5|TRBV11-2
TGTGCCAGCAGCTTTTCCGGACAGGGGGGGATAGAGACCCAGTACTTC
CASSFSGQGGIETQYF
>.|13|once|TRBJ1-1|TRBV7-3
TGTGCCAGCAGCCGGGACAAGGACACTGAAGCTTTCTTT
CASSRDKDTEAFF
>TRBD2|15|.|TRBJ2-3|TRBV11-2
TGTGCCAGCAGCCGACCGGGACTAGCTACCTTTACGCAGTATTTT
CASSRPGLATFTQYF
>TRBD2|15|.|TRBJ2-7|TRBV4-3
TGCGCCAGCAGCCCCGGGACTAGCGGCTCCTACGAGCAGTACTTC
CASSPGTSGSYEQYF